The rows below give T cell receptor beta chains drawn from one sample of a study of OX40 agonist ivuxolimab in advanced cancers. Using immunoSEQ multiplex PCR, the repertoire was profiled, and TCRdb retains in-frame clones only, with some absent. Of some 70,000 clones in the sample, 80% were seen once. The specimen was CD4+ or CD8+ T cells sorted from blood, collected in a trial of the OX40 agonist ivuxolimab. The receptors originated from an adult with an advanced solid tumor such as melanoma, head and neck, liver or kidney cancer. Both conserved end residues are part of each CDR3. The D gene is left open where the match is weak. Clone size is shown for a subset of rows, as once, few, many or a class of expanded clone.

j_gene: TRBJ2-1; v_gene: TRBV4-2; d_gene: NA; abundance: NA; CDR3aa: CASSEIRDSHNEQFF; CDR3nt: TGTGCCAGCAGCGAAATCCGGGACTCCCACAATGAGCAGTTCTTC
j_gene: TRBJ2-2; v_gene: TRBV6-1; d_gene: TRBD1; abundance: NA; CDR3aa: CASSVGQGHGELFF; CDR3nt: TGTGCCAGCAGTGTGGGACAGGGGCACGGGGAGCTGTTTTTT
j_gene: TRBJ2-3; v_gene: TRBV11-2; d_gene: NA; abundance: NA; CDR3aa: CASSPNYDTQYF; CDR3nt: TGTGCCAGCAGCCCTAACTACGATACGCAGTATTTT
j_gene: TRBJ1-3; v_gene: TRBV7-2; d_gene: NA; abundance: once; CDR3aa: CASSLLYSGNTIYF; CDR3nt: TGTGCCAGCAGCTTATTGTACTCTGGAAACACCATATATTTT
j_gene: TRBJ2-1; v_gene: TRBV9; d_gene: TRBD2; abundance: NA; CDR3aa: CASSASTSGVYNEQFF; CDR3nt: TGTGCCAGCAGCGCATCGACTAGCGGGGTCTACAATGAGCAGTTCTTC
j_gene: TRBJ1-1; v_gene: TRBV29-1; d_gene: NA; abundance: NA; CDR3aa: CSVVLSRDTEAFF; CDR3nt: TGCAGCGTTGTGTTATCTAGGGACACTGAAGCTTTCTTT
j_gene: TRBJ1-2; v_gene: TRBV4-2; d_gene: NA; abundance: NA; CDR3aa: CASSQEVGWEARSVDYGYTF; CDR3nt: TGTGCCAGCAGCCAAGAAGTTGGGTGGGAGGCTAGGAGTGTAGACTATGGCTACACCTTC
j_gene: TRBJ2-6; v_gene: TRBV5-1; d_gene: NA; abundance: NA; CDR3aa: CASSLPNLSGANVLTF; CDR3nt: TGCGCCAGCAGCTTACCGAACTTGTCGGGGGCCAACGTCCTGACTTTC
j_gene: TRBJ1-3; v_gene: TRBV6-5; d_gene: NA; abundance: NA; CDR3aa: CASRGRARSGNTIYF; CDR3nt: TGTGCCAGCCGGGGGCGGGCCCGCTCTGGAAACACCATATATTTT
j_gene: TRBJ2-3; v_gene: TRBV4-1; d_gene: TRBD1; abundance: once; CDR3aa: CASSQVLRTGATDTQYF; CDR3nt: TGCGCCAGCAGCCAAGTTCTCAGGACAGGGGCCACAGATACGCAGTATTTT
j_gene: TRBJ2-1; v_gene: TRBV19; d_gene: NA; abundance: NA; CDR3aa: CASSRGLISYNEQFF; CDR3nt: TGTGCCAGTAGCCGGGGACTGATCTCCTACAATGAGCAGTTCTTC
j_gene: TRBJ2-1; v_gene: TRBV27; d_gene: TRBD1; abundance: NA; CDR3aa: CASNRGLGWNEQFF; CDR3nt: TGTGCCAGCAATAGGGGGCTCGGGTGGAATGAGCAGTTCTTC
j_gene: TRBJ1-2; v_gene: TRBV28; d_gene: NA; abundance: NA; CDR3aa: CASGGRNYGYTF; CDR3nt: TGTGCCAGTGGGGGGCGTAACTATGGCTACACCTTC
j_gene: TRBJ2-1; v_gene: TRBV5-1; d_gene: TRBD2; abundance: few; CDR3aa: CASSLSLAGNNEQFF; CDR3nt: TGCGCCAGCAGCTTGAGTCTAGCGGGAAACAATGAGCAGTTCTTC
j_gene: TRBJ1-4; v_gene: TRBV14; d_gene: TRBD1; abundance: once; CDR3aa: CASSRSRFRGGDEKLFF; CDR3nt: TGTGCCAGCAGCCGAAGCCGCTTCAGGGGGGGAGATGAAAAACTGTTTTTT
j_gene: TRBJ1-5; v_gene: TRBV19; d_gene: NA; abundance: NA; CDR3aa: CASSIGSQGSNQPQHF; CDR3nt: TGTGCCAGTAGTATAGGATCACAGGGTAGCAATCAGCCCCAGCATTTT
j_gene: TRBJ2-1; v_gene: TRBV28; d_gene: TRBD2; abundance: NA; CDR3aa: CASTPGASGSNEQFF; CDR3nt: TGTGCCAGCACCCCCGGGGCTAGCGGGAGTAATGAGCAGTTCTTC
j_gene: TRBJ2-1; v_gene: TRBV14; d_gene: TRBD2; abundance: NA; CDR3aa: CASNPGGYNEQFF; CDR3nt: TGTGCCAGTAATCCGGGGGGTTACAATGAGCAGTTCTTC
j_gene: TRBJ1-6; v_gene: TRBV30; d_gene: NA; abundance: NA; CDR3aa: CAWSDGQINSPLHF; CDR3nt: TGTGCCTGGAGCGACGGACAGATTAATTCACCCCTCCACTTT
j_gene: TRBJ2-7; v_gene: TRBV7-8; d_gene: NA; abundance: NA; CDR3aa: CASSLIRSAEQYF; CDR3nt: TGTGCCAGCAGCTTAATCAGGAGTGCTGAGCAGTACTTC
j_gene: TRBJ2-3; v_gene: TRBV5-4; d_gene: TRBD2; abundance: NA; CDR3aa: CASSLTGGGGDTQYF; CDR3nt: TGTGCCAGCAGCTTGACGGGGGGAGGAGGAGATACGCAGTATTTT
j_gene: TRBJ2-1; v_gene: TRBV10-1; d_gene: NA; abundance: NA; CDR3aa: CASSGTAHSYNEQFF; CDR3nt: TGCGCCAGCAGTGGAACGGCCCACTCCTACAATGAGCAGTTCTTC
j_gene: TRBJ2-5; v_gene: TRBV20-1; d_gene: NA; abundance: NA; CDR3aa: CSAIPWETQYF; CDR3nt: TGCAGTGCTATCCCCTGGGAGACCCAGTACTTC
j_gene: TRBJ2-7; v_gene: TRBV7-3; d_gene: TRBD1; abundance: NA; CDR3aa: CASSLEPGGDGYEQYF; CDR3nt: TGTGCCAGCAGCTTGGAACCAGGGGGTGATGGCTACGAGCAGTACTTC
j_gene: TRBJ2-7; v_gene: TRBV28; d_gene: NA; abundance: few; CDR3aa: CASSPVLDGTYEQYF; CDR3nt: TGTGCCAGCAGTCCAGTTCTGGACGGGACCTACGAGCAGTACTTC
j_gene: TRBJ1-1; v_gene: TRBV5-1; d_gene: NA; abundance: NA; CDR3aa: CASSLWQSEGTEAFF; CDR3nt: TGCGCCAGCAGCTTGTGGCAGTCAGAAGGTACTGAAGCTTTCTTT
j_gene: TRBJ2-1; v_gene: TRBV9; d_gene: NA; abundance: once; CDR3aa: CASSVVGLESGTGEQFF; CDR3nt: TGTGCCAGCAGCGTAGTAGGTTTGGAGTCGGGCACAGGTGAGCAGTTCTTC
j_gene: TRBJ2-1; v_gene: TRBV9; d_gene: TRBD2; abundance: NA; CDR3aa: CASSVVAGVVDEQFF; CDR3nt: TGTGCCAGCAGCGTAGTTGCGGGAGTGGTCGATGAGCAGTTCTTC
j_gene: TRBJ1-2; v_gene: TRBV7-2; d_gene: NA; abundance: NA; CDR3aa: CASSQGQGGEYGYTF; CDR3nt: TGTGCCAGCAGCCAGGGGCAGGGAGGAGAGTATGGCTACACCTTC
j_gene: TRBJ1-2; v_gene: TRBV5-6; d_gene: NA; abundance: NA; CDR3aa: CASSLGSSNYGYTF; CDR3nt: TGTGCCAGCAGCTTGGGCTCGTCTAACTATGGCTACACCTTC
j_gene: TRBJ2-3; v_gene: TRBV7-7; d_gene: NA; abundance: NA; CDR3aa: CASSLPSPGSDTQYF; CDR3nt: TGTGCCAGCAGCTTACCGAGTCCCGGCTCAGATACGCAGTATTTT
j_gene: TRBJ2-7; v_gene: TRBV6-6; d_gene: NA; abundance: NA; CDR3aa: CASSPGRGYSYEQYF; CDR3nt: TGTGCCAGCAGTCCCGGGAGAGGCTACTCCTACGAGCAGTACTTC
j_gene: TRBJ1-1; v_gene: TRBV6-5; d_gene: NA; abundance: NA; CDR3aa: CASSYEGINTEAFF; CDR3nt: TGTGCCAGCAGTTACGAAGGGATTAACACTGAAGCTTTCTTT
j_gene: TRBJ2-7; v_gene: TRBV28; d_gene: NA; abundance: NA; CDR3aa: CASSSHGTYEQYF; CDR3nt: TGTGCCAGCAGTTCCCACGGGACCTACGAGCAGTACTTC
j_gene: TRBJ2-2; v_gene: TRBV9; d_gene: TRBD1; abundance: NA; CDR3aa: CASSRRVTGGASGELFF; CDR3nt: TGTGCCAGCAGCCGGAGGGTAACAGGGGGCGCGTCCGGGGAGCTGTTTTTT
j_gene: TRBJ2-5; v_gene: TRBV7-2; d_gene: TRBD2; abundance: once; CDR3aa: CASSINSGSGETQYF; CDR3nt: TGTGCCAGCAGCATAAATAGCGGGAGCGGAGAGACCCAGTACTTC
j_gene: TRBJ1-1; v_gene: TRBV18; d_gene: NA; abundance: NA; CDR3aa: CASSPREGTEAFF; CDR3nt: TGTGCCAGCTCACCTAGGGAGGGAACTGAAGCTTTCTTT
j_gene: TRBJ1-1; v_gene: TRBV27; d_gene: TRBD1; abundance: NA; CDR3aa: CASSGTGDMNTEAFF; CDR3nt: TGTGCCAGCAGCGGGACAGGGGACATGAACACTGAAGCTTTCTTT
j_gene: TRBJ1-3; v_gene: TRBV18; d_gene: TRBD1; abundance: NA; CDR3aa: CASSPPRRQGVSGNTIYF; CDR3nt: TGTGCCAGCTCACCACCAAGGAGGCAGGGGGTCTCTGGAAACACCATATATTTT
j_gene: TRBJ2-1; v_gene: TRBV2; d_gene: NA; abundance: NA; CDR3aa: CASSGDRGRNEQFF; CDR3nt: TGTGCCAGCTCTGGTGATCGAGGTAGGAATGAGCAGTTCTTC
j_gene: TRBJ1-5; v_gene: TRBV5-1; d_gene: NA; abundance: NA; CDR3aa: CASRSGSNQPQHF; CDR3nt: TGCGCCAGCCGATCGGGTTCCAATCAGCCCCAGCATTTT
j_gene: TRBJ1-5; v_gene: TRBV5-6; d_gene: NA; abundance: NA; CDR3aa: CASSWGVGQPQHF; CDR3nt: TGTGCCAGCAGCTGGGGGGTGGGGCAGCCCCAGCATTTT
j_gene: TRBJ2-5; v_gene: TRBV5-4; d_gene: NA; abundance: NA; CDR3aa: CASSGGEDSPETQYF; CDR3nt: TGTGCCAGCAGCGGGGGTGAGGACAGCCCAGAGACCCAGTACTTC
j_gene: TRBJ2-2; v_gene: TRBV2; d_gene: NA; abundance: NA; CDR3aa: CASSEDSLATGELFF; CDR3nt: TGTGCCAGCAGTGAAGACTCATTGGCCACCGGGGAGCTGTTTTTT
j_gene: TRBJ1-1; v_gene: TRBV5-1; d_gene: NA; abundance: NA; CDR3aa: CASSGGGTEAFF; CDR3nt: TGCGCCAGCAGCGGAGGGGGGACTGAAGCTTTCTTT
j_gene: TRBJ1-4; v_gene: TRBV10-3; d_gene: NA; abundance: NA; CDR3aa: CAISETVGLGGDNEKLFF; CDR3nt: TGTGCCATCAGTGAGACGGTGGGGCTGGGAGGAGATAATGAAAAACTGTTTTTT
j_gene: TRBJ1-1; v_gene: TRBV23-1; d_gene: NA; abundance: NA; CDR3aa: CASSQPLRRGPNTEAFF; CDR3nt: TGCGCCAGCAGTCAACCACTTAGGCGGGGGCCGAACACTGAAGCTTTCTTT
j_gene: TRBJ2-3; v_gene: TRBV4-2; d_gene: NA; abundance: NA; CDR3aa: CASSQGRADTQYF; CDR3nt: TGTGCCAGCAGCCAAGGGCGGGCAGATACGCAGTATTTT
j_gene: TRBJ2-5; v_gene: TRBV18; d_gene: TRBD1; abundance: NA; CDR3aa: CASSPAGQGAAETQYF; CDR3nt: TGTGCCAGCTCACCAGCGGGACAGGGGGCTGCGGAGACCCAGTACTTC
j_gene: TRBJ2-5; v_gene: TRBV6-6; d_gene: TRBD2; abundance: NA; CDR3aa: CASSTLAGLQETQYF; CDR3nt: TGTGCCAGCAGTACTCTAGCGGGACTCCAAGAGACCCAGTACTTC
j_gene: TRBJ1-6; v_gene: TRBV7-2; d_gene: NA; abundance: NA; CDR3aa: CASSRDSFPNSPLHF; CDR3nt: TGTGCCAGCAGCCGAGACAGTTTTCCGAATTCACCCCTCCACTTT
j_gene: TRBJ1-1; v_gene: TRBV5-1; d_gene: NA; abundance: NA; CDR3aa: CASSPYGPPNTEAFF; CDR3nt: TGCGCCAGCAGCCCATACGGGCCACCGAACACTGAAGCTTTCTTT
j_gene: TRBJ2-5; v_gene: TRBV7-8; d_gene: NA; abundance: NA; CDR3aa: CASPFLGSTEISRYF; CDR3nt: TGTGCCAGCCCCTTCTTAGGGTCGACTGAGATAAGTCGGTACTTC
j_gene: TRBJ1-2; v_gene: TRBV9; d_gene: TRBD1; abundance: NA; CDR3aa: CASSVGQGAYGYTF; CDR3nt: TGTGCCAGCAGCGTCGGACAGGGGGCCTATGGCTACACCTTC
j_gene: TRBJ2-2; v_gene: TRBV4-1; d_gene: NA; abundance: NA; CDR3aa: CASSQGTANTGELFF; CDR3nt: TGCGCCAGCAGCCAAGGGACAGCTAACACCGGGGAGCTGTTTTTT